What follows is one T cell receptor (beta chain) and its context. Antigen specificity is unknown. The sample belongs to a study of T cell responses to AZD1222 COVID-19 vaccine. This CDR3 has 15 residues. From germline, CDR1 is SGHRS and CDR2 YFSETQ. The V and J ends lost 1 base and 6 bases respectively, with 13 bases between them. TCRdb's copy holds only in-frame clones and misses some; the assay was immunoSEQ multiplex PCR. The table lists about 110,000 clones, about 90% of them singletons, with approximately 8% in the top ten. Study-level results: White British people made up most donors, females outnumbered males, and clonal diversity was possibly underestimated. It was only after the peak T cell response that any repertoires were sampled.

Pooled in the analysis were second doses at about 4 or about 12 weeks. The sample here was peripheral blood, taken 28 days after the second AZD1222 dose. This TCR derives from an adult who received the AZD1222 COVID-19 vaccine. The V gene is TRBV5-1, the J gene TRBJ1-4; D might be TRBD1 (5 bases). CDR3: CASSLQGRLDEKLFF. In DNA form, the CDR3 reads TGCGCCAGCAGCTTGCAGGGTCGTCTCGATGAAAAACTGTTTTTT.